This T cell receptor (beta chain) was sequenced for a study of OX40 agonist ivuxolimab in advanced cancers. Losses at the gene ends were 7 bases for V and 7 bases for J; bases not matched to a gene: 5. Germline V CDR1 and CDR2: SNHLY, FYNNEI. The CDR3 is 15 amino acids. This clone was recorded only once. The table came from immunoSEQ multiplex PCR; TCRdb's copy has only in-frame clones and leaves some out. The data show roughly 76,000 clones, 85% to 90% seen once. J is TRBJ2-1 and V is TRBV2; TRBD2 agrees at 15 bases. Sample: CD4+ or CD8+ T cells sorted from blood, taken in a trial of the OX40 agonist ivuxolimab. The receptor comes from an adult with an advanced solid tumor such as melanoma, head and neck, liver or kidney cancer. The CDR3 DNA reads TGTGCCAGCACATCCGGGACTAGCGGGGGGAATGAGCAGTTCTTC. Protein sequence: CASTSGTSGGNEQFF.